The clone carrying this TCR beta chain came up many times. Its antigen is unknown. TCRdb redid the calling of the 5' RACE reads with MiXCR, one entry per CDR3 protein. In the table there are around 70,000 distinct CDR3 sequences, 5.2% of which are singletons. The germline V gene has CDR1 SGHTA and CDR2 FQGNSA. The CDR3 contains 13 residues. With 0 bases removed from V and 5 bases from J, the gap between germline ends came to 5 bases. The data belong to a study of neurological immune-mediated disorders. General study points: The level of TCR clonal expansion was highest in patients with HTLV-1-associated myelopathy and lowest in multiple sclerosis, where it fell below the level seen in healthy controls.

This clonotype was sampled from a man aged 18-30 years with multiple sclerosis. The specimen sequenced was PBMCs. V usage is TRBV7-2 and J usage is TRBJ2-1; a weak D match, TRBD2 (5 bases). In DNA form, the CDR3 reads TGTGCCAGCAGCTTAGCGACTAACAATGAGCAGTTCTTC. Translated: CASSLATNNEQFF.